This T cell receptor beta chain was identified during a study of control samples from healthy donors and cancer patients. Germline V gene lookup returns CDR1 SNHLY and CDR2 FYNNEI. The CDR3 has 12 residues. The ends were cut back, 7 bases at V and 4 bases at J, with 10 bases in the middle. This clone has a single count. Only in-frame clones appear in the TCRdb table, and some are missing; sequencing was by immunoSEQ multiplex PCR. In the table there are fewer than 40,000 clones, 90% to 95% of which are singletons. This clonotype was obtained from a man aged 40-50 years with colorectal cancer. The V and J genes are TRBV2 and TRBJ1-2; a possible D gene is TRBD1 (5 bases). The material sequenced was PBMCs. The CDR3 loop is CASKTGLYGYTF. The CDR3 DNA is TGTGCCAGCAAAACAGGACTCTATGGCTACACCTTC. Full variable domain (missing parts from reference TRBV2 and TRBJ1-2): EPEVTQTPSHQVTQMGQEVILRCVPISNHLYFYWYRQILGQKVEFLVSFYNNEISEKSEIFDDQFSVERPDGSNFTLKIRSTKLEDSAMYFCASKTGLYGYTFGSGTRLTVV.